The clone carrying this T cell receptor beta chain has more than one count but fewer than ten. Profiled with immunoSEQ multiplex PCR; TCRdb holds only in-frame clones, not every one. Of 95,000 to 110,000 clones listed, 85% to 90% are singletons. Germline CDR1 and CDR2: SGHNT and YYREEE (reference sequence). Trimming left V 2 bases short and J 5 bases short, with 13 bases between. This CDR3 contains 14 residues. This specimen belongs to a study of blood T cell repertoires in COVID-19. Overall study context: The study drew acute and convalescent COVID-19 samples from the United States, Italy and Spain. PBMCs, B-cell-depleted T cells, or T cells were the source of the cDNA or gDNA that made up the material.

Sample: peripheral blood. This sequence joins TRBV5-4 and TRBJ1-1; no firm D call. The TCR originated in a human donor in a cohort sampled during active COVID-19. CDR3 DNA: TGTGCCAGCAGCTTTACGGGCTCGGGGACTGAAGCTTTCTTT. Translated: CASSFTGSGTEAFF.